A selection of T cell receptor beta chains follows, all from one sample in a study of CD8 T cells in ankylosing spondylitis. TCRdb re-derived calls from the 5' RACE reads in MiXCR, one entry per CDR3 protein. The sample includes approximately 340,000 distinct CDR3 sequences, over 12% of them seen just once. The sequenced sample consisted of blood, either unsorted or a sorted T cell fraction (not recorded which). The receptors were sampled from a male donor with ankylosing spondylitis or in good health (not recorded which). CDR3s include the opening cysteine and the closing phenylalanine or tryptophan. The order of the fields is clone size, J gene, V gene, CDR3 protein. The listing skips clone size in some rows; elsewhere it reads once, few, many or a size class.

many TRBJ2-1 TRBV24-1 CATGETSGGRNEQFF
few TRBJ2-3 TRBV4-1 CASSQDDRTPSTDTQYF
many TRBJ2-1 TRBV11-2 CASSLEGLASYNEQFF
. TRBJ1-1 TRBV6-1 CASSAGVGNTEAFF
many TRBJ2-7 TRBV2 CAIRTGGYEQYF
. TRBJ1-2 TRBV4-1 CASSHIGRGTSDGYTF
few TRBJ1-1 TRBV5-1 CASSLAWKGGWDEAFF
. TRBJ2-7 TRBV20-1 CSARAPDRGGYEQYF
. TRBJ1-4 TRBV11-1 CASSLGDRGTATNEKLFF
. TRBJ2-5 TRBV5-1 CASSRTTGVQETQYF
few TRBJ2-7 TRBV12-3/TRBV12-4 CASSLTGGAMNEQYF
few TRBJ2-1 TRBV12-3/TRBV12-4 CASRPGDWQPPEQFF
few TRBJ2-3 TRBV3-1 CASSQPPRASGWGDTQYF
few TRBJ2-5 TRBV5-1 CASSWTNREGETQYF
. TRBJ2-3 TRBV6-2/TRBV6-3 CASSMASGSGTDTQYF
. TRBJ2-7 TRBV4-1 CASSQGLPSGVSYEQYF
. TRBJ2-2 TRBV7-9 CASSPFGGELFF
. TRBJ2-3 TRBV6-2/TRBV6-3 CASSYQPTSTDTQYF
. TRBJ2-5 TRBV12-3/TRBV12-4 CASSLNLGQGAVWETQYF
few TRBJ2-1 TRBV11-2 CASSFLGYGNNEQFF
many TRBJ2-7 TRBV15 CATSRDRSGPLEQYF
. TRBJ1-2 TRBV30 CACILADIATYTF
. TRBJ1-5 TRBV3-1 CASSPGPHAQPQHF
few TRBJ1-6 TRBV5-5 CASSLEGEGSPLHF
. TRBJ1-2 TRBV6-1 CASSEQASGYTF
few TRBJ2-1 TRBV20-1 CSASGLAGEIIARNEQFF
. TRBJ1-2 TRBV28 CASSPPDRVYGYTF
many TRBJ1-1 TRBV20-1 CSAPVPPGLNTEAFF
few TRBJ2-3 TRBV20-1 CSAIRVGPSTDTQYF
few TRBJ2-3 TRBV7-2 CASSFTPDRGDTQYF
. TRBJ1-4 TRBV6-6 CASSPSAGANEKLFF
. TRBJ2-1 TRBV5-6 CASSITSGGNEQFF
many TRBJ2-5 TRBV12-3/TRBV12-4 CASREGRETQYF
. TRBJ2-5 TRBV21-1 CASSIRAGVQETQYF
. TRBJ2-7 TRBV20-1 CSARAPWGNSGRPSYEQYF
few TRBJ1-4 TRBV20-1 CSARQGGEKLFF
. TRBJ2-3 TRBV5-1 CASSLAIEGADTQYF
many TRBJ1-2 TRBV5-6 CASSLVTGDLRGDGYTF
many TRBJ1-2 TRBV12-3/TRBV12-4 CASSLGGTRDGYTF
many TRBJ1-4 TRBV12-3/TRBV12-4 CASSFGTGNEKLFF
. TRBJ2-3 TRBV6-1 CASSDKRGTSTDTQYF
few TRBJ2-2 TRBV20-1 CSARGTINYQAGELFF
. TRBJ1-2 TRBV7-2 CASSLRDGRGYTF
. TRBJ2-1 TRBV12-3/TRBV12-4 CASSRGLAGALNEQFF
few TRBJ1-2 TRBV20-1 CTEGTSYGYTF
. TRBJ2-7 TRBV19 CASSMKGPFDEQYF
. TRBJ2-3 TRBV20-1 CSARVGRGNTQYF
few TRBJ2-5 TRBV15 CATAQGARKETQYF
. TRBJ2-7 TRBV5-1 CASSLDGGISYEQYF
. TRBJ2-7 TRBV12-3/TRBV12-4 CASSPGSREQYF
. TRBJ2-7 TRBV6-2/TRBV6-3 CASRDRDREQYF
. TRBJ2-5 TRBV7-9 CASSLGSQGRETQYF
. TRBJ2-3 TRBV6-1 CASRSGGSLNTQYF
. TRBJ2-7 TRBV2 CASYRTFGTGLSYEQYF
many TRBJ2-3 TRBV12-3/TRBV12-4 CASTPSGAPTDTQYF
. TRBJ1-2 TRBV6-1 CASSPSLGGQSGYTF
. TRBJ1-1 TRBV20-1 CSAPNRENTEAFF